This T cell receptor (beta chain) was identified during a study of cytomegalovirus exposure and HLA in healthy donors (dated by TCRdb to about 2017). As for the study more broadly: An earlier analysis of some 600 of the donors reported 276 Gb of sequence data and some 110 million unique TCR beta sequences obtained from about 180 million T cells. The number of typed donors differed by locus: about 629-640 for A, B, C, DRB1 and DQB1; roughly 510 for DQA1; roughly 600 for DPA1; and about 470 for DPB1. Besides the first cohort of around 670 subjects, a separate validation cohort made up of roughly 130 different subjects was used. To decide whether each TCR beta V gene segment behaved as functional or pseudogenic, an earlier analysis of 587 of the donors relied on high-throughput TCR beta sequencing. Roughly 5 DR-DQ haplotypes were handled as single units for association and clustering, since linkage in the cohort was strong. Alongside the repertoire data, information on donor age, sex, ethnicity and CMV serostatus was compiled. On average, around 240,000 unique TCR beta nucleotide sequences were sequenced per donor among 398 genotyped donors of the cohort, with roughly 18% of those sequences being non-productive. HLA typing included class I and class II loci at four-digit resolution. A later genetic analysis took genome-wide SNP genotypes for about 65% of the 666 donors and used that subset as a discovery cohort. In a later analysis, previously published TCR beta repertoires from some 640 donors were re-analyzed and high-resolution HLA genotyping was added so that TCR occurrence patterns could be studied. Roughly 300 gigabases of sequencing data and roughly 90 million unique TCR sequences were included in an early release covering about 700 HLA-typed donors. All discovery cohort repertoires had been generated on a single sequencing platform. The study aimed to test whether signatures of past pathogen exposure could be identified by cataloging public T cell receptors. In the later analysis, no new phenotypic data were used to find candidate immune exposures; instead, reliance was placed on TCR beta sequences and their occurrence across donors. Of the roughly 400 genotyped donors, roughly 76% were placed in the genetic ancestry cluster associated with self-reported Caucasian donors. The study profiled the T cell repertoires of hundreds of subjects by immunosequencing and related them to cytomegalovirus serostatus. The study combined high-throughput TCR immunosequencing, statistical association of individual TCRs with disease status, and machine learning to predict cytomegalovirus infection status. Broad study findings and their caveats: At a false discovery rate of 0.05, a later analysis linked about 16,000 TCR beta sequences to specific HLA alleles. The authors suggested that the approach could potentially be extended to other disease states and immunological phenotypes. Only TCR beta chains were sequenced in this cohort, and the absence of alpha or paired-chain data limited detectable features. While some public TCRs were present in many individuals, most TCR sequences turned up only very rarely across donors. Most CMV-associated TCR beta chains appeared to be HLA-restricted in a later analysis, and the HLA associations seemed to be driven largely by CMV exposure. A further reported finding was that TCR beta sequences accurately predicted the HLA-A and HLA-B alleles for most subjects in the first cohort. Several of the top co-occurrence clusters appeared to be linked to parvovirus B19, influenza, CMV and Epstein-Barr virus, according to a later analysis. In a later analysis, HLA-associated TCR beta chains were found to be more clonally expanded and to have lower generation probabilities than equally common non-associated chains. A group of highly shared sequence variants was considered likely to be a technical artifact of the sequencing pipeline. CMV serostatus was the only immune exposure information available for the cohort. Roughly uniform sequencing depth across donors was assumed in presence/absence analyses, although this assumption may not hold. In an earlier analysis of some 540 of the donors, most TCR beta V segments appeared in productive rearrangements about 90% or about 30% of the time, broadly matching IMGT annotations. Linkage disequilibrium might explain the correlated functional status among segregating V segments, but an unknown experimental factor could not be excluded. A few of the identified cytomegalovirus-associated TCR beta chains were confirmed in vitro to be specific for cytomegalovirus antigens. Because counts were too low, some 16 rarely observed V segments, including chromosome 9 orphons, were excluded from the earlier analysis of 500 to 700 of the donors. Some IMGT-functional V segments, including TRBV6-2 and TRBV6-3, could not be distinguished by the 87-base-pair reads and were therefore excluded. In the study, some 160 TCR beta chains were listed as associated with cytomegalovirus. In a later genetic analysis, a missense DCLRE1C variant was associated with V-gene and J-gene trimming of TCR beta chains, and the association was replicated in an independent cohort. The classifier was reported to diagnose cytomegalovirus status with high specificity and sensitivity in both the original and validation cohorts. In a later genetic analysis, fewer N-insertions in productive TCRs were reported among donors in an Asian-associated ancestry cluster than the roughly 670-donor mean. In a later analysis, TCR association rates were found to vary across HLA loci, with the most associated TCRs seen for DRB1 alleles and the fewest for HLA-C alleles. Because HLA typing was unavailable for some donors at each locus, only the typed subset was used in association tests. Strong co-occurrence of HLA alleles, especially DR and DQ, made assigning TCR associations to individual alleles difficult.

The method was the immunoSEQ multiplex PCR assay. For the multiplex PCR, a mixture combining 60 forward primers for TCR Vbeta segments and 13 reverse primers for TCR Jbeta segments was used. Amplification of the CDR3 region of rearranged TCR beta genes was performed with a multiplex PCR assay on genomic DNA. The Illumina HiSeq System was used to sequence the amplified TCR beta libraries as 87-base-pair reads. The authors' analysis ran thus. Across the 666 repertoires, a later analysis counted roughly 84 million unique TCR beta chains, 9 million to 14 million of which were shared by at least two donors. Raw reads were error-corrected and collapsed into unique sequences by a nearest-neighbor algorithm in which closely related sequences were merged to remove PCR and sequencing errors. To assign V, D and J gene segments, CDR3 sequences were aligned to IMGT reference sequences. Each retained sequence needed at least a six-nucleotide match to both a V gene segment and a J gene segment. Rearrangements were classified as productive when the CDR3 lacked stop codons and remained in frame with V and J, and all other rearrangements were classified as non-productive. Following IMGT convention, CDR3 was defined as the stretch from the second conserved V-encoded cysteine to the conserved J-encoded phenylalanine. In an earlier analysis of more than 550 of the donors, sequences lacking an unambiguous match to a single V gene segment were excluded. An earlier analysis of under 750 of the donors called V segments functional above 56.7% productive rearrangements and segregating when the between-donor standard deviation exceeded 5%. A statistical classification framework was developed to diagnose cytomegalovirus status using the catalog of TCR beta chain sequences. In a later analysis, V and J genes were assigned by comparing TCR nucleotide sequences against IMGT/GENE-DB human TR gene sequences. Using the TCRdist pipeline, a later analysis assigned CDR3 sequences along with most-parsimonious VDJ recombination scenarios. A later analysis defined each TCR beta chain by its CDR3 amino acid sequence plus V-gene family, and excluded reads lacking a unique V-gene family. A later analysis removed over 500 highly shared, low-generation-probability nucleotide sequences to deal with suspected cross-contamination and a sequencing artifact. In a later analysis, a clonal expansion index was calculated for each public chain from normalized within-repertoire ranks of inferred template counts. In a later analysis, generation probabilities were computed using a VDJ recombination model fitted to out-of-frame rearrangements, and the results were checked against IGoR. In a later analysis, TCR-TCR, TCR-HLA and TCR-CMV co-occurrence was scored with hypergeometric tests, and a repertoire-size bias correction was applied to TCR pairs. To estimate false discovery rates, a later analysis permuted the HLA or CMV assignments 20 times. A later analysis grouped co-occurring TCRs with DBSCAN, adding TCRdist sequence similarity when clustering within HLA-allele-positive subsets. Co-occurrence clustering excluded repertoires with fewer than 30,000 or more than 120,000 public chains, plus five with anomalous nucleotide sharing. Drawn from immuneACCESS, this table holds only the in-frame rearrangements with V and J called that TCRdb kept. Clones are partly lost; checked studies trace under half to an unresolved V gene and leave the rest unexplained. V and J calls and clone size are those listed in that table; D and trimming were worked out from the DNA. Within this sample are 77,000 or so clones, with approximately 71% of them counted one time only. The ten biggest clones cover more than 7% of the sample.

From the germline V gene, CDR1 is MNHNS and CDR2 is SASEGT. Trimming at the junction amounts to 6 bases on V and 1 base on J, and the germline ends lie 9 bases apart. Spanning cysteine to phenylalanine, the CDR3 consists of 13 amino acids. Of the read, only the CDR3 DNA is kept; its 39 bases are in frame from base 1. The cohort consisted of 650 to 850 healthy bone marrow donors. At the time of sampling, every cohort member was nominally healthy, though immune exposures that went unrecorded were likely present. The donor tested CMV seronegative, placing the donor among the 352 seronegative members of the cohort. A peripheral blood sample was provided by each donor, and peripheral blood mononuclear cells were used for TCR beta sequencing. The Qiagen DNeasy Blood Extraction Kit was used to extract genomic DNA from the blood cell samples. Remarks on this clone: No antigen is known for it. Base qualities are missing; no much larger clone stands one base away.

Recombination joined TRBV6-1 with TRBJ1-1, and the D gene may be TRBD1, 5 bases matching. Sequenced material: PBMCs. This TCR was recovered from a woman in her thirties or forties in good health and CMV-seronegative. CDR3 reads: CASRRDRNTEAFF. The DNA reads TGTGCCAGCAGAAGAGACAGGAACACTGAAGCTTTCTTT.